This T cell receptor beta chain is drawn from a study of blood T cell repertoires in COVID-19. About the study: Researchers got acute and convalescent COVID-19 samples from the United States, Italy and Spain.

Cohorts were based on clinical histories the participants reported. V was clipped by 6 bases and J by 6 bases, with 12 bases between them. Germline V CDR1 and CDR2: LNHDA, SQIVND (reference sequence). This CDR3 comprises 13 residues. Clones were read by immunoSEQ multiplex PCR, and TCRdb kept only the in-frame ones, dropping some. The table includes about 500,000 clones, 87% detected once. In the case of this clone: The same CDR3 is also encoded by other DNA sequences in this sample.

The sequence came from a woman aged 18-30 years who had recovered from COVID-19. V gene TRBV19 combines with J gene TRBJ1-5; a possible D gene is TRBD1 (5 bases). What was sequenced was PBMCs or T cells enriched from blood (not recorded which). CDR3 in DNA: TGTGCCAGTAGCCGCCAGGGAGGTCAGCCCCAGCATTTT. This encodes CASSRQGGQPQHF.